The clone carrying this T cell receptor beta chain was seen ten or more times. Its specificity is unknown. Exclusion applied to patients with other autoimmune diseases, uncontrolled infections, pregnancy or lactation. For repertoire sequencing, the TCR beta CDR3 regions were amplified from RNA transcripts. A first-round RT-PCR used HTBI primers, followed by a second-round multiplex PCR. TCRdb re-analysed the multiplex PCR reads in MiXCR, keeping a single row per CDR3 protein. This repertoire shows around 520,000 distinct CDR3 sequences, under 45% found once; its top ten account for about 4%. This specimen comes from a study of Graves' ophthalmopathy and Graves' hyperthyroidism. Overall study results and limits: The model forecast ophthalmopathy progression, reaching under 71% sensitivity and 72% to 75% specificity.

This TCR was sampled from an adult man with Graves' hyperthyroidism. Sequencing was done on a sample of peripheral blood or thyroid tissue (not recorded which).

The CDR3 DNA sequence: TGTGCCAGTAGCCTTACCGGGACAGTGGGTAATTCACCCCTCCACTTT. It is translated as CASSLTGTVGNSPLHF. This chain links TRBV19 with TRBJ1-6, with TRBD1 identical over 7 bases. CDR1 LNHDA and CDR2 SQIVND come from the germline V gene (reference sequence). The CDR3 has 16 residues. The V gene end was trimmed by 6 bases and the J gene end by 6 bases; junction bases not matched to a gene: 11.